The next 15 T cell receptor beta chains were all read from a single sample in a study of OX40 agonist ivuxolimab in advanced cancers. Produced via immunoSEQ multiplex PCR; TCRdb's table is partial and in-frame only. The data contain 45,000 to 60,000 clones, approximately 80% of them seen just once; the ten biggest clones take up roughly 4%. The specimen was CD4+ or CD8+ T cells sorted from blood, collected in a trial of the OX40 agonist ivuxolimab. These receptors were obtained from an adult with an advanced solid tumor such as melanoma, head and neck, liver or kidney cancer.

CDR3 DNA: TGTGCCAGCAGCTTAACGGGACAGGGGACCTTTACTGGCTACACCTTC. This encodes CASSLTGQGTFTGYTF. The chain couples TRBV7-2 to TRBJ1-2, with TRBD1 identical over 10 bases. Trimming removed 2 bases from V and 7 bases from J; junction bases left unmatched: 10. This CDR3 region has 16 residues. The V gene's germline CDR1 is SGHTA and CDR2 FQGNSA.

This rearrangement joins TRBV2 to TRBJ2-4; D is possibly TRBD1 (6 bases). The germline gives CDR1 SNHLY, CDR2 FYNNEI. There are 13 residues in the CDR3. Trimming took 1 base from V and 8 from J, leaving 9 bases between them. The CDR3 reads CASSEGTVHIQYF. The DNA for the CDR3 is TGTGCCAGCAGTGAAGGGACAGTTCACATTCAGTACTTC.

The rearrangement joins TRBV7-8 to TRBJ1-5; TRBD1 is a possible D gene (5 bases). Germline CDR1 SGHVS, CDR2 FQNEAQ. CDR3 length: 15 residues. V lost 2 bases and J lost 0, with 8 bases in between. This chain's CDR3 is CASSLRDYSNQPQHF. The CDR3 nucleotides are TGTGCCAGCAGCTTAAGGGACTATAGCAATCAGCCCCAGCATTTT.

This chain links TRBV7-9 with TRBJ2-1, with 8 bases matching TRBD2. Trimming at V came to 0 bases and at J to 2 bases, leaving 3 bases not matched to a gene. CDR3 length equals 16 residues. The V gene's germline CDR1 is SEHNR and CDR2 FQNEAQ (reference sequence). Written as DNA, the CDR3 is TGTGCCAGCAGCTTAGCAGGCGGGAGGCCCTACAATGAGCAGTTCTTC. Translating gives CASSLAGGRPYNEQFF.

V usage is TRBV6-1 and J usage is TRBJ1-5; possible D gene TRBD1, 6 bases. Per germline, CDR1 MNHNS and CDR2 SASEGT. The CDR3 runs to 15 residues. The germline V and J ends were trimmed by 7 bases and 6 bases, with 19 bases remaining between them. CDR3 in amino acids: CASNPVQGGGQPQHF. The DNA for the CDR3 is TGTGCCAGCAACCCGGTACAGGGCGGGGGTCAGCCCCAGCATTTT.

The V call is TRBV11-3, the J call TRBJ1-1, with a weak D call TRBD1 (5 bases). The germline V gene has CDR1 SGHNT and CDR2 YENEEA. V lost 5 bases and J lost 0, with 13 bases in between. The CDR3 is made up of 15 amino acids. For the CDR3, the DNA is TGTGCCAGCAGCGCGTCGGGGACGGTGAACACTGAAGCTTTCTTT. This translates into CASSASGTVNTEAFF.

J is TRBJ1-3 and V is TRBV12-5; D is ambiguous. Looked up from germline, CDR1 is LGHNT and CDR2 is FRNRAP. The CDR3 is 14 amino acids. The V and J ends lost 1 base and 2 bases respectively, with 6 bases between them. The CDR3 protein is CASGLGQTGNTIYF. For the CDR3, the DNA is TGTGCTAGTGGTTTGGGACAAACTGGAAACACCATATATTTT.

The count of this clone is one. This sequence joins TRBV5-4 and TRBJ2-2, with TRBD1 as a possible D gene (5 bases). Trimming pared 2 bases from V and 5 bases from J, leaving 10 bases between. This CDR3 is 14 amino acids long. Germline loops: CDR1 SGHNT, CDR2 YYREEE (reference sequence). CDR3 sequence: CASSFQGVTGELFF. As DNA, the CDR3 is TGTGCCAGCAGCTTTCAAGGGGTGACCGGGGAGCTGTTTTTT.

V is TRBV7-2 and J is TRBJ1-6; D gene unclear. The CDR3 spans 18 residues. The germline V and J ends were trimmed by 1 base and 0 bases, with 13 bases remaining between them. Germline-derived CDR1 and CDR2 are SGHTA and FQGNSA. DNA of the CDR3: TGTGCCAGCAGCTTAGTGCCGCCCGTAAGCTCCTATAATTCACCCCTCCACTTT. This gives the protein CASSLVPPVSSYNSPLHF.

The chain is built from TRBV6-1 and TRBJ1-5; possible D gene TRBD1, 5 bases. V was pared by 3 bases and J by 5 bases, with 5 bases between. The CDR3 runs to 12 residues. Per germline, CDR1 MNHNS and CDR2 SASEGT. The CDR3 region is CASSDRDQPQHF. The CDR3 DNA reads as TGTGCCAGCAGTGACAGGGATCAGCCCCAGCATTTT.

The CDR3 coding sequence is TGTGCCAGCAGTTTAGGAGGGGGCGGAAAGACCCAGTACTTC. This encodes CASSLGGGGKTQYF. The genes are TRBV28 and TRBJ2-5, with D perhaps matching TRBD1 (7 bases). Germline-derived CDR1 and CDR2 are MDHEN and SYDVKM. CDR3 length: 14 amino acids. Trimming took off 2 bases at V and 6 bases at J, with 13 bases between the two ends.

The CDR3, as DNA: TGTGCCAGCAGCTTTGTCCGCGGCACTGAAGCTTTCTTT. This encodes CASSFVRGTEAFF. The chain employs TRBV7-2 and TRBJ1-1, with D unclear. CDR3 length equals 13 residues. Trimming pared 3 bases from V and 4 bases from J, leaving 9 bases between. Germline loops: CDR1 SGHTA, CDR2 FQGNSA. Looking up the rest from reference TRBV7-2 and TRBJ1-1 gives the full variable domain: GAGVSQSPSNKVTEKGKDVELRCDPISGHTALYWYRQSLGQGLEFLIYFQGNSAPDKSGLPSDRFSAERTGGSVSTLTIQRTQQEDSAVYLCASSFVRGTEAFFGQGTRLTVV.

The chain links TRBV4-3 to TRBJ2-5; 9 nucleotides agree with TRBD2. The CDR3 is made up of 16 amino acids. J lost 4 bases, V lost 0 bases, and 6 bases had no gene match. In germline, CDR1 is LGHNA, CDR2 YSLEER. Here the CDR3 DNA reads TGCGCCAGCAGCCAAGAGCGGGGGGGTCTCGGAGAGACCCAGTACTTC. Residues: CASSQERGGLGETQYF.

The gene calls are TRBV4-3 and TRBJ2-3; TRBD2 aligns across 10 bases. Germline V lookup: CDR1 LGHNA, CDR2 YSLEER. V trimming: 3 bases; J trimming: 3 bases; junction bases outside the gene matches: 9. CDR3 size: 17 residues. CDR3 region: CASSQPVSGGRTDTQYF. The CDR3 DNA is TGCGCCAGCAGCCAGCCCGTTAGCGGGGGGCGAACAGATACGCAGTATTTT.

This chain uses TRBV25-1 with TRBJ1-2, with 7 nucleotides matching TRBD1. The CDR3 consists of 12 residues. CDR1 is MGHDK and CDR2 is SYGVNS in the germline V gene. After removal of 4 bases from V and 6 bases from J, the junction contained 2 bases not matched to a gene. This CDR3 reads CASSVTGNGYTF. The CDR3 DNA reads as TGTGCCAGCAGTGTGACAGGGAATGGCTACACCTTC.